This T cell receptor (beta chain) originates from a study of Ad26.COV2.S vaccination and SARS-CoV-2 variants. The wider study: Trial arm assignment for the donor was COV1001 Ad26.COV2.S. Intramuscular Ad26.COV2.S doses were given once or twice, 56 days apart. Notes on the study in general: People who got the vaccine or the placebo had similar non-spike TCR breadth. Substantial breadth was reportedly displayed by spike-specific CD8+ and CD4+ T cell responses after vaccination.

Stated treatment: roughly 19 received Ad26.COV2.S at low or high dose, single or two shots; about 5 received placebo; per-sample allocation not given. Specimens were obtained on day 63 following the first vaccine or placebo injection. A word on this clone: The antigen is undetermined.

The germline CDR1 and CDR2 sequences are SGHRS and YFSETQ. After removal of 3 bases from V and 6 bases from J, the junction contained 2 bases not matched to a gene. The CDR3 totals 14 residues. Sequenced by immunoSEQ multiplex PCR; TCRdb stores in-frame clones only, minus some. The profile shows some 290,000 clones, around 84% of them singletons. The source is a person aged 18 to 59 who received the Ad26.COV2.S COVID-19 vaccine or a placebo. Sequencing was performed on peripheral blood, taken in a trial of Ad26.COV2.S vaccine versus placebo. The chain joins TRBV5-1 to TRBJ2-1; 11 bases line up with TRBD2. The CDR3 here is CASSSLAGGNEQFF. DNA of the CDR3: TGCGCCAGCAGCTCCCTAGCGGGGGGCAATGAGCAGTTCTTC.